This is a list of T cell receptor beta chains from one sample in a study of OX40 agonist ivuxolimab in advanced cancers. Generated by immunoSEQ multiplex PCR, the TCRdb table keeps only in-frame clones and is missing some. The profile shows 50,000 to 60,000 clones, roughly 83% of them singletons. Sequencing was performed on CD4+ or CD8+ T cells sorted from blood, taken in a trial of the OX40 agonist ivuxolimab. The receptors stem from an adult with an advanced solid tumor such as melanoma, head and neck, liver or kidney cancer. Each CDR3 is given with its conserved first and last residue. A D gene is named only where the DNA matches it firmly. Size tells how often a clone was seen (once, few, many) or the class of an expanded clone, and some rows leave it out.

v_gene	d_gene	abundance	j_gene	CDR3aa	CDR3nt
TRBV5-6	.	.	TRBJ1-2	CASSLGKNNGYTF	TGTGCCAGCAGCTTGGGCAAAAATAATGGCTACACCTTC
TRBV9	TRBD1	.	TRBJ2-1	CASSVGDRVGYNEQFF	TGTGCCAGCAGCGTAGGCGACAGGGTGGGGTACAATGAGCAGTTCTTC
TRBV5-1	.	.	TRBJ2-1	CASSLEQGSLQNEQFF	TGCGCCAGCAGCTTGGAGCAGGGGTCCTTACAGAATGAGCAGTTCTTC
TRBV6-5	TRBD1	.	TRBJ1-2	CASSRTGRQGYTF	TGTGCCAGCAGCCGGACAGGCCGTCAGGGCTACACCTTC
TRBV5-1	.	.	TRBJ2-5	CASSFQVGETQYF	TGCGCCAGCAGCTTCCAGGTCGGAGAGACCCAGTACTTC
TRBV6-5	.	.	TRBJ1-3	CASRGLSSGNTIYF	TGTGCCAGCAGGGGACTGTCCTCTGGAAACACCATATATTTT
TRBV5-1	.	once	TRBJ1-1	CASSFFGGNTEAFF	TGCGCCAGCAGCTTCTTTGGGGGGAACACTGAAGCTTTCTTT
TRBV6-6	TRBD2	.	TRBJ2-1	CASIVRREDNEQFF	TGTGCCAGCATTGTTAGACGGGAGGACAATGAGCAGTTCTTC
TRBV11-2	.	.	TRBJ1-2	CASSLGRDYGYTF	TGTGCCAGCAGTCTCGGACGGGACTATGGCTACACCTTC
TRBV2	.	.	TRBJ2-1	CASSERWAGNEQFF	TGTGCCAGCAGTGAGAGGTGGGCCGGCAATGAGCAGTTCTTC
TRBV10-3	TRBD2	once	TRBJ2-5	CAIGLAGDTARETQYF	TGTGCCATAGGACTAGCGGGAGATACGGCCAGAGAGACCCAGTACTTC
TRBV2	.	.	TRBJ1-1	CASSVTLYTEAFF	TGTGCCAGCAGTGTTACTTTGTACACTGAAGCTTTCTTT
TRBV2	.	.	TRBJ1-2	CASRASQMTAHYGYTF	TGTGCCAGCAGAGCCAGCCAGATGACAGCTCACTATGGCTACACCTTC
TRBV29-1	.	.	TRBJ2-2	CSVRKSNTGELFF	TGCAGCGTGAGGAAGTCGAACACCGGGGAGCTGTTTTTT
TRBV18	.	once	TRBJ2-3	CASSPEGVPDTQYF	TGTGCCAGCTCACCAGAAGGGGTCCCAGATACGCAGTATTTT
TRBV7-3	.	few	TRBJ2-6	CASSKNLWAGANVLTF	TGTGCCAGCAGTAAAAACCTCTGGGCTGGGGCCAACGTCCTGACTTTC
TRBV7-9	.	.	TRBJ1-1	CASSVRLGGASEAFF	TGTGCCAGCAGCGTTAGGCTCGGGGGCGCATCTGAAGCTTTCTTT
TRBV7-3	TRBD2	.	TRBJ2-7	CASSLDGGSLDEQYF	TGTGCCAGCAGCTTAGACGGCGGGAGTCTTGACGAGCAGTACTTC
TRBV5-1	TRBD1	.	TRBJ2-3	CASSLGTGITDTQYF	TGCGCCAGCAGCTTGGGGACAGGGATAACAGATACGCAGTATTTT
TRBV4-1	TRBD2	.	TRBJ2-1	CASSQDYRAGGVYNEQFF	TGCGCCAGCAGCCAAGACTATAGAGCGGGGGGGGTATACAATGAGCAGTTCTTC
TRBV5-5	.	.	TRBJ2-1	CASSHRLTEVSSYNEQFF	TGTGCCAGCAGCCACCGTTTGACGGAAGTAAGCTCCTACAATGAGCAGTTCTTC
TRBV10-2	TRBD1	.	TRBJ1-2	CASSSGQGHERYTF	TGCGCCAGCAGCTCTGGACAGGGTCATGAACGCTACACCTTC
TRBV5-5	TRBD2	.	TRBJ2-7	CASSFSGGSYEQYF	TGTGCCAGCAGCTTTAGCGGGGGCTCTTACGAGCAGTACTTC
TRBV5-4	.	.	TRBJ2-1	CASSFRQSNEQFF	TGTGCCAGCAGCTTCAGGCAGAGCAATGAGCAGTTCTTC
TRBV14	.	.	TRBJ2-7	CASSRVSGLLYEQYF	TGTGCCAGCAGCCGGGTCTCGGGACTTCTCTACGAGCAGTACTTC
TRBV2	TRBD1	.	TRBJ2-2	CATTGGGPARNTGELFF	TGTGCCACTACAGGGGGCGGACCCGCACGAAACACCGGGGAGCTGTTTTTT
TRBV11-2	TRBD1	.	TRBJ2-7	CASRSYRGRYEQYF	TGTGCCAGCAGGTCGTACAGGGGGCGCTACGAGCAGTACTTC
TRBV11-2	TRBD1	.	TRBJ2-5	CASRKDRETGQTQYF	TGTGCCAGCAGGAAGGACAGGGAGACCGGACAGACCCAGTACTTC
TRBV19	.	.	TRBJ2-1	CATSLAADNEQFF	TGTGCCACCTCCCTCGCTGCCGACAATGAGCAGTTCTTC
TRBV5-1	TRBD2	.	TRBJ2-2	CASSVPGQRTSGTVGELFF	TGCGCCAGCAGCGTCCCGGGACAGAGAACTAGCGGGACTGTCGGGGAGCTGTTTTTT
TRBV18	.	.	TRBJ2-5	CASSIQAREETQYF	TGTGCCAGCTCAATACAGGCTCGTGAAGAGACCCAGTACTTC
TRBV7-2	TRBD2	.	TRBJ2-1	CASSLASSGSNDEQFF	TGTGCCAGCAGCTTAGCCTCTAGCGGGAGCAACGATGAGCAGTTCTTC
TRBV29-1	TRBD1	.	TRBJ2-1	CSKQDRAYNEQFF	TGCAGCAAACAGGACAGGGCGTACAATGAGCAGTTCTTC
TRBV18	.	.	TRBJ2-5	CASSLNPAYMAGQETQYF	TGTGCCAGCTCACTAAATCCAGCCTACATGGCGGGCCAAGAGACCCAGTACTTC
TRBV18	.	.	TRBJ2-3	CASSPRGLTTSTDTQYF	TGTGCCAGCTCACCACGTGGTCTAACTACGTCCACAGATACGCAGTATTTT
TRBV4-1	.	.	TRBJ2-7	CASSHPLGQSYEQYF	TGCGCCAGCAGCCACCCTTTAGGACAATCCTACGAGCAGTACTTC